The rows below give T cell receptor beta chains drawn from one sample of a study of blood T cell repertoires in COVID-19. Using immunoSEQ multiplex PCR, the repertoire was profiled, and TCRdb retains in-frame clones only, with some absent. The sample consists of under 200,000 clones, around nine tenths of them appearing once. The specimen sequenced was peripheral blood. These receptors were collected from a man aged 55 to 70 with active or convalescent COVID-19. Both conserved end residues are part of each CDR3. Fields, in order: V gene, J gene, CDR3 protein.

TRBV6-5	TRBJ2-5	CASSHGQGGGETQYF
TRBV19	TRBJ2-7	CASSIVHSSYEQYF
TRBV30	TRBJ1-5	CAWSPRFTGGGQPQHF
TRBV7-2	TRBJ2-5	CASSLTSGLQETQYF
TRBV19	TRBJ1-6	CASSIMPLRNSPLHF
TRBV6-5	TRBJ2-1	CASSYSGGADEQFF
TRBV10-3	TRBJ1-6	CAIKGGQGSPLHF
TRBV12-5	TRBJ2-3	CASGLEGADTQYF
TRBV2	TRBJ2-7	CASGTGGYEQYF
TRBV19	TRBJ1-5	CASVDRRNSNQPQHF
TRBV4-1	TRBJ1-2	CASSQDWNRASIYGYTF
TRBV25-1	TRBJ2-6	CASSRQALLSGANVLTF
TRBV6-2/TRBV6-3	TRBJ1-3	CASSLQGAYSGNTIYF
TRBV13	TRBJ2-7	CASSLGQGPYEQYF
TRBV10-3	TRBJ2-2	CAISARTAHSLANTGELFF
TRBV5-1	TRBJ1-2	CASSPGQAPYGYTF
TRBV3-1/TRBV3-2	TRBJ2-3	CASSPRLAGGPPDTQYF
TRBV4-1	TRBJ2-7	CASSQPQGTSSYEQYF
TRBV2	TRBJ1-4	CASSRQTGRQKLFF
TRBV6-5	TRBJ1-2	CASSFRGTANYGYTF
TRBV2	TRBJ1-2	CASSEPPGSYTF
TRBV6-5	TRBJ1-5	CATEAITGGSQPQHF
TRBV11-1	TRBJ2-5	CASSPRGLGGGETQYF
TRBV12-3/TRBV12-4	TRBJ1-3	CASSNTRGSIYF
TRBV7-9	TRBJ2-7	CASSSTSGQGASWAYEQYF
TRBV19	TRBJ2-1	CASSISRGRNEQFF
TRBV3-1/TRBV3-2	TRBJ2-3	CASSQEALDTQYF
TRBV12-3/TRBV12-4	TRBJ1-2	CASSNRGVGGYTF
TRBV27	TRBJ2-2	CASSLRGGWELFF
TRBV5-6	TRBJ1-5	CASSGGRRQPQHF
TRBV13	TRBJ1-3	CASSAPTDRVRGNTIYF
TRBV27	TRBJ2-1	CASRRRGATSYNEQFF
TRBV7-8	TRBJ1-1	CASSVQKWAEAFF
TRBV2	TRBJ1-2	CASTGGYGYTF
TRBV5-1	TRBJ1-2	CASSGDGQGYGYTF
TRBV5-1	TRBJ2-7	CASSSRDSRSYEQYF
TRBV27	TRBJ2-7	CASRLDSSSYEQYF
TRBV6-6	TRBJ2-1	CASSYRRGNEQFF
TRBV11-2	TRBJ2-1	CASSLESGGLSYNEQFF
TRBV21-1	TRBJ1-5	CASSKEKLARGQIVSDQPQHF
TRBV11-2	TRBJ2-2	CASSPTSGGNTGELFF
TRBV5-1	TRBJ1-2	CASSLAVSGQVYGYTF
TRBV19	TRBJ2-2	CASSTTGSNTGELFF
TRBV6-5	TRBJ1-1	CASTRANRVEAFF
TRBV5-1	TRBJ2-5	CASSGQAVQETQYF
TRBV28	TRBJ2-3	CASSSSWTDTQYF
TRBV28	TRBJ1-1	CAGRTGIEAFF
TRBV5-6	TRBJ2-5	CASSKEGGGNQETQYF
TRBV9	TRBJ1-2	CASSVARGKGGYTF
TRBV6-5	TRBJ1-5	CASRYVESNQPQHF
TRBV11-2	TRBJ1-1	CASSLGGSAEAFF